These 19 T cell receptor beta chains share one sample of origin, sequenced in a study of CD8+CD57+ T cells in acquired aplastic anemia. According to the study, genomic DNA was the template for TCR beta VDJ and CDR3 profiling. TCRdb independently ran MiXCR on the reads; one entry per CDR3 protein. This sample has approximately 260,000 distinct CDR3 sequences, with roughly 82% found just once. CD8+CD57+ cell expansion, shown by flow cytometry, had occurred in the patients selected for sequencing. The specimen was sorted CD4+, CD8+, or CD8+CD57+ T cells (not recorded which) from PBMCs. The origin of the receptors is a human donor with aplastic anemia.

Many counts were recorded for this clonotype. V and J are TRBV30 and TRBJ1-4, with no clear D. V lost 5 bases and J 5 bases, leaving 12 bases between the germline ends. The CDR3 runs to 13 residues. Per the germline V gene, CDR1 is GTSNPN and CDR2 is SVGIG (reference sequence). CDR3 DNA: TGTGCCTGGGACCGGACGGAGAATGAAAAACTGTTTTTT. Its translation: CAWDRTENEKLFF.

This CDR3 reads CASSRRHGSSYGYKLFF. The DNA of the CDR3 is TGTGCCAGCAGCCGGCGACATGGCTCAAGCTATGGCTACAAACTGTTTTTT. V usage is TRBV7-2 and J usage is TRBJ1-4; the D is unclear. Germline V gene data show CDR1 as SGHTA and CDR2 as FQGNSA. V lost 5 bases to trimming and J lost 11 bases, with 27 bases between them. This CDR3 has 17 amino acids.

Written as DNA, the CDR3 is TGTGCCAGCAGCTTACCCACCAGCGGGGGGAGCGATGAGCAGTTCTTC. Residues: CASSLPTSGGSDEQFF. The rearrangement uses TRBV5-6 and TRBJ2-1, with 9 nucleotides matching TRBD2. Germline lookup yields CDR1 SGHDT and CDR2 YYEEEE. This CDR3 is 16 amino acids long. Germline trimming cut 2 bases from V and 8 bases from J; bases unmatched to any gene: 11. Full variable domain (rest looked up from reference TRBV5-6 and TRBJ2-1): DAGVTQSPTHLIKTRGQQVTLRCSPKSGHDTVSWYQQALGQGPQFIFQYYEEEERQRGNFPDRFSGHQFPNYSSELNVNALLLGDSALYLCASSLPTSGGSDEQFFGPGTRLTVL.

Comment on this clonotype: Its ends do not fully match the called genes, so a read error is possible. This rearrangement joins TRBV7-3 to TRBJ1-2; D unresolved. This CDR3 region has 13 residues. Germline V gene sequence: CDR1 SGHTA, CDR2 FQGTGA. The CDR3 DNA sequence: TGTGCCAGCAGTCAAGTCGTATCATGTGCTAGCGCCTTC. This encodes CASSQVVSCASAF.

Worth noting for this clonotype: A junction end diverges from the germline sequence, so it may reflect a read error. V usage is TRBV11-3 and J usage is TRBJ2-7; maybe TRBD1 (5 bases). The CDR3 covers 14 residues. CDR1 and CDR2 from the germline V gene are SGHNT and YENEEA. CDR3 sequence reads: CATSFRVTAYEQYF. In DNA form, the CDR3 reads TGTGCCACCAGCTTCCGTGTGACAGCCTACGAGCAGTACTTC.

A note on this clonotype: The CDR3 does not close with the conserved phenylalanine or tryptophan, likely indicating a read error. The DNA is left out, because the CDR3 cannot be placed on it with certainty; the CDR3 is given as TCRdb lists it. V and J are TRBV2 and TRBJ1-1. 15 amino acids form the CDR3, both terminal residues included. Germline V gene sequence: CDR1 SNHLY, CDR2 FYNNEI. This chain's CDR3 is CASGDGLTDTQYFFS.

This chain uses TRBV7-6 with TRBJ2-6, with a weak D call TRBD1 (6 bases). CDR1 is SGHVS and CDR2 is FNYEAQ in the germline V gene. V lost 0 bases, J lost 13 bases, and 22 bases lay in between. CDR3 length: 17 residues. The CDR3 loop reads CASSLAHGTKETQVLTF. The CDR3 DNA follows: TGTGCCAGCAGCTTAGCCCACGGGACAAAAGAGACCCAGGTCCTGACTTTC.

As concerns this clonotype: One junction end disagrees with the germline gene, perhaps due to a read error. This chain uses TRBV7-9 with TRBJ1-6; D unresolved. The CDR3 contains 14 residues. Germline lookup yields CDR1 SEHNR and CDR2 FQNEAQ (reference sequence). As DNA, the CDR3 is TGTGCCAGCAGCTTGAGCTACTATACTAAACCCCCCCACTTT. It translates to CASSLSYYTKPPHF.

The rearrangement uses TRBV7-9 and TRBJ2-7; TRBD1 matches 7 bases. J lost 1 base, V lost 4 bases, and 4 bases had no gene match. CDR3 size: 14 residues. Germline CDR1 SEHNR, CDR2 FQNEAQ (reference sequence). The CDR3 nucleotides read TGTGCCAGCAGCTCACCGGGACAGTCCTACGAGCAGTACTTC. It codes for CASSSPGQSYEQYF.

As regards this clonotype: One end of the junction varies from germline; a read error may be responsible. The rearrangement uses TRBV10-3 and TRBJ2-5, with D possibly called TRBD1 or TRBD2 (6 bases each). CDR3 length: 15 residues. Germline V gene data show CDR1 as ENHRY and CDR2 as SYGVKD. CDR3 in amino acids: CASSDVRGTNEAQYF. The CDR3 DNA follows: TGTGCCAGCAGTGATGTCCGGGGGACAAACGAGGCGCAGTACTTC.

Concerning this clonotype: This CDR3 is missing its conserved last phenylalanine or tryptophan, likely due to a read error. The limits of the CDR3 on the DNA are not certain, so only TCRdb's listed CDR3 is given. CDR3: CASSLGSTKTQY. J is TRBJ2-3 and V is TRBV7-6. Germline-derived CDR1 and CDR2 are SGHVS and FNYEAQ. The CDR3 is 12 amino acids long, termini counted.

Remarks on this clonotype: The DNA is left out, because the CDR3 cannot be placed on it with certainty; the CDR3 is given as TCRdb lists it. This CDR3 reads CANGVVAQYVGPGF. This chain links TRBV7-9 with TRBJ2-5; no DNA check was done on the table's D call, TRBD1. The CDR3 extends over 14 residues, inclusive of both ends. Germline V lookup: CDR1 SEHNR, CDR2 FQNEAQ (reference sequence).

With regard to this clonotype: The conserved closing phenylalanine or tryptophan is absent in this CDR3, likely reflecting a read error. The V gene is TRBV7-2, the J gene TRBJ2-1; maybe TRBD1 (6 bases). Germline CDR1 and CDR2: SGHTA and FQGNSA. This CDR3 has 16 residues. V lost 4 bases and J 13 bases, leaving 26 bases between the germline ends. In DNA, the CDR3 is TGTGCCAGCAGCTCCGGGGTTACGGGTGGACAGTTCTTCCAGTTCCTC. Translated, it gives CASSSGVTGGQFFQFL.

The chain joins TRBV11-2 to TRBJ1-1; no definite D call. CDR1 and CDR2 (germline): SGHAT, FQNNGV. The CDR3 sequence is 14 residues long. The V end was cut by 1 base, the J end by 5 bases, with 11 bases between. CDR3 sequence (DNA): TGTGCCAGCAGCTTAGTTCTGGGAGGGACTGAAGCTTTCTTT. Protein: CASSLVLGGTEAFF.

To note about this clonotype: A read error may account for a junction end that differs from germline. The rearrangement uses TRBV7-8 and TRBJ1-6; the D is unclear. The V gene's germline CDR1 is SGHVS and CDR2 FQNEAQ. The CDR3 totals 14 residues. The CDR3 is CASSFHPDETPLSF. The DNA for the CDR3 is TGTGCCAGCAGCTTTCATCCAGACGAGACACCCCTTTCCTTT. The entire variable domain, with the rest obtained from reference TRBV7-8 and TRBJ1-6, is as follows: GAGVSQSPRYKVAKRGQDVALRCDPISGHVSLFWYQQALGQGPEFLTYFQNEAQLDKSGLPSDRFFAERPEGSVSTLKIQRTQQEDSAVYLCASSFHPDETPLSFGNGTRLTVT.

The chain recombines TRBV9 with TRBJ1-1; 8 bases fit TRBD1. Germline CDR1 and CDR2: SGDLS and YYNGEE. The CDR3 is 15 residues long. Trimming at V came to 2 bases and at J to 11 bases, leaving 14 bases not matched to a gene. The CDR3 nucleotides are TGTGCCAGCAGCGTTAGAAGGGACAGGCGCCCCGGTGCTTTCTTT. It translates to CASSVRRDRRPGAFF.

This chain links TRBV11-3 with TRBJ1-1; D gene unclear. CDR3 length: 13 amino acids. With 7 bases removed from V and 7 bases from J, the gap between germline ends came to 16 bases. Looked up from germline, CDR1 is SGHNT and CDR2 is YENEEA. The CDR3 reads CASTTHARSEAFF. CDR3 sequence (DNA): TGTGCCAGCACCACCCATGCCAGGAGTGAAGCTTTCTTT. The full variable domain, its missing parts supplied by reference TRBV11-3 and TRBJ1-1, is EAGVVQSPRYKIIEKKQPVAFWCNPISGHNTLYWYLQNLGQGPELLIRYENEEAVDDSQLPKDRFSAERLKGVDSTLKIQPAELGDSAVYLCASTTHARSEAFFGQGTRLTVV.

This clonotype was detected only a few times. This chain uses TRBV19 with TRBJ2-7; the D call may be TRBD1 or TRBD2 (5 bases each). There are 14 residues in the CDR3. Per germline, CDR1 LNHDA and CDR2 SQIVND (reference sequence). Trimming pared 5 bases from V and 0 bases from J, leaving 11 bases between. DNA of the CDR3: TGTGCCAGTAGTCCAGGGACCTCCTCCTACGAGCAGTACTTC. Its protein is CASSPGTSSYEQYF. Using reference TRBV19 and TRBJ2-7 for the parts outside the CDR3, the full variable domain is DGGITQSPKYLFRKEGQNVTLSCEQNLNHDAMYWYRQDPGQGLRLIYYSQIVNDFQKGDIAEGYSVSREKKESFPLTVTSAQKNPTAFYLCASSPGTSSYEQYFGPGTRLTVT.

Note on this clonotype: At one end the junction does not follow the germline gene, possibly because of a read error. The chain links TRBV19 to TRBJ2-5; D may match TRBD1 or TRBD2 (5 bases each). The end of the DNA is better explained by TRBJ2-1, so the J call may be wrong. There are 15 residues in the CDR3. CDR1 is LNHDA, CDR2 SQIVND, per germline (reference sequence). The CDR3 loop reads CASSIANGTYDEQFF. The CDR3, as DNA: TGTGCCAGTAGTATAGCTAACGGGACCTACGATGAGCAGTTCTTC.